The 15 T cell receptor beta chains reported below all come from one sample, sequenced in a study of CXCR3-negative and CXCR3-positive naive CD8 T cells. Preparation of TRB cDNA libraries relied on 5' RACE carrying UMI labels. TCRdb reworked the 5' RACE reads into one entry per CDR3 protein, no DNA. The ten most abundant clones cover approximately 0.45% of a sample with about 58,000 distinct CDR3 sequences. The source material was naive CXCR3- CD8+ T cells from blood. Subset in this sample: CD45RO-CCR7+CD27+CD95- naive CD8+ T cells lacking CXCR3 (TNR3-). These receptors were taken from a human donor in good health. Some clones in this sample may be carry-over from other donors' samples.

The chain combines TRBV6-5 with TRBJ2-7; the TRBD1 assignment by TCRdb is unverifiable without DNA. Germline lookup yields CDR1 MNHEY and CDR2 SVGAGI. The CDR3 has 14 amino acids. This CDR3 reads CASSYGTGTYEQYF.

This chain connects TRBV15 to TRBJ2-1; TCRdb lists TRBD2, though no DNA is available to test this call. The CDR3 length is 16 residues. Germline V gives CDR1 LNHNV, CDR2 YYDKDF (reference sequence). The chain's CDR3 is CATSRAASGGDNEQFF.

The V and J genes are TRBV11-2 and TRBJ1-1. CDR1 and CDR2 from the germline V gene are SGHAT and FQNNGV. CDR3 length: 16 amino acids. CDR3 region: CASSLDPITGGTEAFF.

The V gene is TRBV7-2, the J gene TRBJ1-2. Germline V gene sequence: CDR1 SGHTA, CDR2 FQGNSA. The CDR3 length is 15 residues. This chain's CDR3 is CASSLASSSNYGYTF.

This chain connects TRBV29-1 to TRBJ2-7; checking the TCRdb D call of TRBD2 is not possible without DNA. The germline CDR1 and CDR2 sequences are SQVTM and ANQGSEA. This CDR3 is built from 14 residues. The CDR3 here is CSVEAGLAGVEQYF.

The V and J genes are TRBV7-3 and TRBJ2-1; absent DNA, TCRdb's TRBD2 call cannot be checked. CDR3 length: 15 residues. In germline, CDR1 is SGHTA, CDR2 FQGTGA. The CDR3 is CASSLLAGGPNEQFF.

The chain carries TRBV5-5 and TRBJ2-6; TCRdb indicates TRBD1, and absent DNA this call remains unverified. Germline V CDR1 and CDR2: SGHKS, YYEKEE (reference sequence). The length of the CDR3 is 15 residues. The CDR3 reads CASSTQGSGANVLTF. The variable domain in full, with the rest retrieved from reference TRBV5-5 and TRBJ2-6, is DAGVTQSPTHLIKTRGQQVTLRCSPISGHKSVSWYQQVLGQGPQFIFQYYEKEERGRGNFPDRFSARQFPNYSSELNVNALLLGDSALYLCASSTQGSGANVLTFGAGSRLTVL.

This rearrangement joins TRBV6-2 or TRBV6-3 to TRBJ2-7; TCRdb's assignment of TRBD1 cannot be checked, as there is no DNA. The germline V gene has CDR1 MNHEY and CDR2 SVGEGT. The CDR3 is 18 residues long. The CDR3 spells CASSPPRDRVIDDYEQYF.

The chain is built from TRBV3-2 and TRBJ1-1; TCRdb gives TRBD1 as the D gene, but with no DNA this cannot be confirmed. TRBV3-2 is given as a pseudogene. CDR3 size: 16 residues. This chain's CDR3 is CASSHGQGGENTEAFF.

The genes are TRBV9 and TRBJ2-1; TCRdb picks TRBD1, but there is no DNA to check that call. The length of the CDR3 is 17 residues. Germline CDR1 and CDR2: SGDLS and YYNGEE. CDR3 in amino acids: CASSVHLGQGTYNEQFF.

V usage is TRBV7-9 and J usage is TRBJ1-2; the D call of TRBD1 rests on TCRdb alone, since no DNA is present to check it. Germline values: CDR1 SEHNR, CDR2 FQNEAQ (reference sequence). The CDR3 runs 16 residues. The chain's CDR3 is CASSGAGTAYNYGYTF.

CDR3 loop: CATKGTEGHEKLFF. The V call is TRBV15, the J call TRBJ1-4; the D call of TRBD1 rests on TCRdb alone, since no DNA is present to check it. There are 14 residues in the CDR3. In germline, CDR1 is LNHNV, CDR2 YYDKDF (reference sequence).

V is TRBV28 and J is TRBJ2-7; the D call of TRBD1 rests on TCRdb alone, since no DNA is present to check it. The CDR3 covers 13 residues. Per germline, CDR1 MDHEN and CDR2 SYDVKM. The CDR3 protein is CASSLNPLDEQYF.

The J gene is TRBJ2-7, the V gene TRBV12-3 or TRBV12-4; there is no DNA to check the TCRdb D call of TRBD2. The CDR3 spans 15 residues. The CDR3 spells CASSPGPLHSNEQYF.

The chain joins TRBV12-3 or TRBV12-4 to TRBJ2-7; TCRdb proposes TRBD2, but this gene call is untestable without DNA. The CDR3 extends over 12 amino acids. The CDR3 protein is CASQSGGPEQYF.